This T cell receptor (beta chain) was sequenced for a study of somatic mutations in cytotoxic T cells in rheumatoid arthritis. Regarding the study as a whole: Rheumatoid arthritis patients and age-matched healthy controls showed no significant difference in CD8+ T-cell clonality.

With respect to this clone: Its specificity is not known.

The CDR3 runs 16 residues. Trimming removed 6 bases from V and 7 bases from J; junction bases left unmatched: 14. Germline CDR1 is MNHEY and CDR2 is SMNVEV (reference sequence). TCRdb's table, derived via immunoSEQ multiplex PCR, lists solely in-frame clones and lacks some. The sample yields over 7,000 clones, 75% to 80% seen once. The chain has TRBV27 and TRBJ1-5; TRBD1 aligns across 8 bases. The sequence came from an adult with rheumatoid arthritis. Sequenced input: CD8+ T cells sorted from blood. This CDR3 is CASSNDPGGKGQPQHF. In DNA, the CDR3 is TGTGCCAGCAGCAACGATCCAGGGGGCAAAGGACAGCCCCAGCATTTT.